The 11 T cell receptor beta chains below all came from one sample that was sequenced in a study of blood T cell repertoires in COVID-19. Measured with immunoSEQ multiplex PCR; TCRdb has only the in-frame clones, and not every one. Among 200,000 to 300,000 clones listed, 81% were seen once. Sequencing used peripheral blood. Receptors were obtained from a woman at least 80 years old with acute or convalescent COVID-19.

The chain combines TRBV18 with TRBJ1-5; TRBD1 aligns across 10 bases. V shed 5 bases and J 2 bases; nucleotides not matched to a gene: 12. CDR1 is KGHSH, CDR2 LQKENI, per germline. There are 18 residues in the CDR3. The CDR3 region is CASSNSLVGTGGNQPQHF. The CDR3 DNA reads TGTGCCAGCTCAAATTCCCTTGTGGGGACAGGGGGCAATCAGCCCCAGCATTTT.

The CDR3 loop reads CSASRGRNYEQYF. The CDR3 DNA reads TGCAGTGCTAGTAGAGGCCGAAACTACGAGCAGTACTTC. The V and J genes are TRBV20-1 and TRBJ2-7; D unresolved. This CDR3 spans 13 amino acids. The V end lost 3 bases, the J end lost 3 bases, and 12 bases lay between the germline ends. Germline V lookup: CDR1 DFQATT, CDR2 SNEGSKA (reference sequence).

The gene calls are TRBV7-8 and TRBJ2-5; TRBD1 might be the D (5 bases). Trimming stripped 5 bases from V and 5 bases from J, with 9 bases between. Germline V gene sequence: CDR1 SGHVS, CDR2 FQNEAQ. This CDR3 comprises 12 residues. CDR3 protein: CASSDSSETQYF. CDR3 DNA sequence: TGTGCCAGCAGCGACAGTAGCGAGACCCAGTACTTC.

In this sample, this clone turned up a few times. V is TRBV12-3 or TRBV12-4 and J is TRBJ1-1; D remains unclear. The CDR3 extends over 13 amino acids. The V and J ends lost 3 bases and 1 base respectively, with 6 bases between them. CDR3 amino acids: CASSFVWNTEAFF. In DNA, the CDR3 is TGTGCCAGCAGTTTCGTCTGGAACACTGAAGCTTTCTTT.

V and J are TRBV5-5 and TRBJ2-2, with a weak D call TRBD1 (6 bases). The CDR3 has 16 amino acids. The V and J ends lost 3 bases and 3 bases respectively, with 15 bases between them. Per germline, CDR1 SGHKS and CDR2 YYEKEE (reference sequence). The CDR3: CASSWGQGLYTGELFF. CDR3 DNA: TGTGCCAGCAGCTGGGGGCAGGGGTTGTACACCGGGGAGCTGTTTTTT.

This chain uses TRBV15 with TRBJ2-7; a weak D match, TRBD1 (5 bases). The CDR3 contains 14 residues. CDR1 and CDR2 from the germline V gene are LNHNV and YYDKDF (reference sequence). V dropped 0 bases and J dropped 3 bases, with 9 bases sitting between them. DNA for the CDR3: TGTGCCACCAGCAGAGATACAGGTTACTACGAGCAGTACTTC. Protein: CATSRDTGYYEQYF.

The chain uses TRBV25-1 and TRBJ2-2, with 7 bases matching TRBD1. In germline, CDR1 is MGHDK, CDR2 SYGVNS. Trimming removed 7 bases from V and 6 bases from J; junction bases left unmatched: 8. CDR3 size: 14 residues. CDR3 sequence: CASTLTGVSGELFF. CDR3 bases: TGTGCCAGCACCTTAACAGGGGTATCCGGGGAGCTGTTTTTT.

This chain uses TRBV5-4 with TRBJ1-2, with 8 bases fitting TRBD1. J lost 1 base, V lost 4 bases, and 6 bases had no gene match. CDR1 and CDR2 (germline): SGHNT, YYREEE (reference sequence). This CDR3 contains 15 residues. For the CDR3, the DNA is TGTGCCAGCAGCAGGGACAGGACTAATAACTATGGCTACACCTTC. Translated: CASSRDRTNNYGYTF. The variable domain in full, completed from reference TRBV5-4 and TRBJ1-2, reads ETGVTQSPTHLIKTRGQQVTLRCSSQSGHNTVSWYQQALGQGPQFIFQYYREEENGRGNFPPRFSGLQFPNYSSELNVNALELDDSALYLCASSRDRTNNYGYTFGSGTRLTVV.

The chain uses TRBV3-1 (or the pseudogene TRBV3-2) and TRBJ1-6, with 9 bases fitting TRBD1. Germline CDR1 reads LGHDT; CDR2 reads YNNKEL (reference sequence). V lost 0 bases and J lost 7; bases outside the gene matches: 1. The CDR3 is made up of 15 amino acids. The CDR3 DNA follows: TGTGCCAGCAGCCAAGAACAGGGGGCGAATTCACCCCTCCACTTT. Residues: CASSQEQGANSPLHF.

This chain uses TRBV6-5 with TRBJ1-2; no firm D call. The CDR3 length is 12 residues. Germline CDR1 reads MNHEY; CDR2 reads SVGAGI. With 11 bases removed from V and 3 bases from J, the gap between germline ends came to 13 bases. DNA for the CDR3: TGTGCCGGCGGCACCGGGGACTATGGCTACACCTTC. Encoded protein: CAGGTGDYGYTF.

The chain carries TRBV30 and TRBJ1-6; TRBD1 agrees at 11 bases. This CDR3 spans 15 amino acids. Germline CDR1 is GTSNPN and CDR2 is SVGIG (reference sequence). Unmatched junction bases numbered 2, after V lost 0 bases and J lost 7 bases. CDR3 protein: CAWSVGTGGNSPLHF. CDR3 in DNA: TGTGCCTGGAGTGTAGGGACAGGGGGGAATTCACCCCTCCACTTT.